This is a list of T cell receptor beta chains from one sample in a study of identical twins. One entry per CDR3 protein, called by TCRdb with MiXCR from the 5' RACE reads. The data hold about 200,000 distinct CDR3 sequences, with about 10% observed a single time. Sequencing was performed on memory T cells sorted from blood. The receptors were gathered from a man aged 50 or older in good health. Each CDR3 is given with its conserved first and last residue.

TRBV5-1,CASSPGTSNTEAFF
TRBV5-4,CASSLVGVETQYF
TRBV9,CASSVATGETGELFF
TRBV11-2,CASSLVSPGGPSSYNEQFF
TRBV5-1,CASSLVTSGGLGNEQFF
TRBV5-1,CASSFGGRTEAFF
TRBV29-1,CSVITSGETQYF
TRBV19,CASSMGAGRGTQYF
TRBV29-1,CSVSSGTSNTGELFF
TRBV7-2,CASSLGGGAPGYTF
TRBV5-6,CASSPTGAVGGNTIYF
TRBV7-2,CASGTDTHYGYTF
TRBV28,CASSRLAGGLSNEQFF
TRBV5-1,CASRPEMRTEAFF
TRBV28,CASSLWRDITTNYGYTF
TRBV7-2,CASSWARAGSGTGELFF
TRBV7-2,CASSLGLGHSTDTQYF
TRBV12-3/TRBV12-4,CASRLRGLAGGGGNNEQFF
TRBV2,CASSRTERPTEQYF
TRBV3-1,CASSQGFRTNYNEQFF
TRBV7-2,CASSLFSGSLADTQYF
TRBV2,CASSPPTGTRTDTQYF
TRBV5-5,CASSPQGLWEQYF
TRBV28,CASSLFKTSGPLSSYNEQFF
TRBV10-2,CASSAGGYGYTF
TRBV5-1,CASSSGNRGTEAFF
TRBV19,CASSMREQNTEAFF
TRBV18,CASSPQGLDEQYF